This T cell receptor (beta chain) was captured by sequencing in a study of blood T cells in healthy people across ages (dated by TCRdb to 2014 to 2015). At the level of the whole study: In model experiments, template switching captured about one uniquely barcoded TCR beta cDNA molecule for every two T cells. To track age-related changes in TCR beta repertoire diversity, the study relied on deep sequencing normalized with unique cDNA molecular identifiers. The donors were split into four age groups: young (average about 16 years), middle-aged (about 40), aged (over 55) and long-lived (about 74). To avoid experimental bias, donors of different ages were spread randomly across the sequencing lanes. Using the same blood draw, the study looked at two additional independent replicas of 1 million unique cDNA reads for two donors, one aged 18 to 29 and the other aged 80 or older. General study outcomes and caveats: Compared with the aged group, the long-lived group had more naive CD4+ T cells, fewer expanded clones and increased TCR diversity, a pattern suggesting age selection. Total diversity estimates from one million sequenced T cells were considered lower bounds and underestimates. Since profiling was done on bulk unsorted PBMCs, naive and antigen-experienced compartments could not be conclusively compared. Observed TCR beta diversity per million T cells fell roughly linearly with age, and a significant reduction was already apparent by age around 40. A strong correlation was found between observed TCR beta diversity and the percentage of naive T cells measured by flow cytometry. Donor CMV infection status was unknown, potentially confounding age-related changes in expanded clonotypes.

Receptors were amplified or captured by 5' RACE. Instrument used: Illumina HiSeq 2500. A second PCR of roughly 7 to 11 cycles was performed with a sample-barcoded 5' primer and a J-beta primer mix. A unique molecular identifier was introduced onto each TCR beta cDNA molecule by a template-switch 5' adaptor carrying 12 random nucleotides. At least 2.5 million CDR3-containing paired-end reads were obtained from each sample. First-strand cDNA was synthesized from all RNA with the Mint cDNA synthesis kit, primed by a TRBC-specific oligonucleotide. Following uracil-DNA glycosylase treatment, a first 18-cycle PCR with universal primers M1SS and BC2_uni_R was performed on all cDNA. The authors processed their data as follows. For normalization, 1 million high-quality reads, each with a distinct molecular identifier, were randomly selected from each sample. Reads with shared molecular identifiers were discarded instead of being binned into consensus sequences. MiTCR, set to a Q25 quality threshold and the strictest error-elimination algorithm, was used for CDR3 identification, clonotype clustering and error correction. A nonparametric unseen species model with Euler transformation was used to estimate lower-bound total TCR beta diversity. The public reads were run again by TCRdb, first through fastp at Q25 and then through MiXCR, and only productive beta chains were kept. Under each unique CDR3 protein, matching rows form one entry showing the most common genes and DNA. These V and J calls are TCRdb output, not the study's own analysis. The sample table shows about 1.7 million distinct CDR3 sequences, and 28% are seen once. Roughly 8% of the sample is held by the ten biggest clonotypes.

This clonotype has at least ten counts. Its specific antigen is unknown. Per-base quality was not reported, and no clone a single base away is much larger than it. The donors were some 39 Caucasian individuals from Russia, aged 6 to 90 years, who were systemically healthy. Each donor gave around 9 milliliters of peripheral blood, collected into EDTA-treated Vacutainer tubes. Ficoll-Paque density-gradient centrifugation was used to isolate PBMCs, with at least 6.5 million per sample. Trizol reagent was used to extract total RNA from PBMCs, with at least 5.5 micrograms per sample. For every donor, flow cytometry on a PBMC aliquot measured the percentage of naive CD45RAhigh/CD27high T cells. V is clipped by 3 bases and J by 4 bases, and the sequence between their germline boundaries is 4 bases long. Taken from the germline V gene (reference sequence), the CDR1 and CDR2 loops are DFQATT and SNEGSKA. There are 10 amino acids in the CDR3, from cysteine to phenylalanine inclusive. Only CDR3 DNA remains: 30 bases, in frame from the first base.

The V and J genes are TRBV20-1 and TRBJ2-7, with no confidently assigned D gene. The clonotype comes from a woman in her 30s in good health. The sequencing input was blood. The encoded CDR3 is CSASLYEQYF. The nucleotides read TGCAGTGCTAGCCTATACGAGCAGTACTTC.